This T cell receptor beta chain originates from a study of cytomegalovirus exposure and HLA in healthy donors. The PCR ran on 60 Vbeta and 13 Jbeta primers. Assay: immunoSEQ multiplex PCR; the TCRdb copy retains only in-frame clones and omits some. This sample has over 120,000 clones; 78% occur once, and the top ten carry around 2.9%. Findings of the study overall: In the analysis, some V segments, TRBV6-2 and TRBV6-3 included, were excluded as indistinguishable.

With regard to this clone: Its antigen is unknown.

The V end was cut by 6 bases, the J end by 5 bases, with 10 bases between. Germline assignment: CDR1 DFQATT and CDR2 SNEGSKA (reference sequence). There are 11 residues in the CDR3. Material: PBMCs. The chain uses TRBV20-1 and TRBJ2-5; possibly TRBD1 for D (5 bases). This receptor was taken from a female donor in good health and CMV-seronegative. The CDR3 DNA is TGCAGTGCACACAGGTTTGAGACCCAGTACTTC. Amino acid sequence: CSAHRFETQYF.